This is a list of T cell receptor beta chains from one sample in a study of cytomegalovirus exposure and HLA in healthy donors. Clones were read by immunoSEQ multiplex PCR, and TCRdb kept only the in-frame ones, dropping some. The sample gives 150,000 to 200,000 clones, more than 75% of which show up once; 2% to 2.5% is in the top ten. The sequenced sample consisted of PBMCs. The receptors stem from a woman younger than 45 in good health and CMV-seropositive. CDR3s include the opening cysteine and the closing phenylalanine or tryptophan. Fields, in order: CDR3 protein, CDR3 DNA, D gene, J gene, clone size, V gene, CDR3 length. A D gene is named only where the DNA matches it firmly. Clone size appears in some rows only: once, few, many, or a class for an expanded clone.

CDR3 protein: CASSLGQGWGTNEKLFF
CDR3 DNA: TGTGCCAGCAGCTTAGGACAGGGGTGGGGAACTAATGAAAAACTGTTTTTT
D gene: TRBD1
J gene: TRBJ1-4
clone size: .
V gene: TRBV5-4
CDR3 length: 17

CDR3 protein: CASSGRLSGNVQETQYF
CDR3 DNA: TGCGCCAGCAGCGGGCGACTAAGCGGGAACGTCCAAGAGACCCAGTACTTC
D gene: TRBD2
J gene: TRBJ2-5
clone size: once
V gene: TRBV5-1
CDR3 length: 17

CDR3 protein: CASSLLRGRQPQHF
CDR3 DNA: TGTGCCAGCAGTCTCCTCAGGGGGCGTCAGCCCCAGCATTTT
D gene: TRBD1
J gene: TRBJ1-5
clone size: .
V gene: TRBV28
CDR3 length: 14

CDR3 protein: CASSQISGVWTGELFF
CDR3 DNA: TGTGCCAGCAGTCAGATTAGCGGGGTTTGGACCGGGGAGCTGTTTTTT
D gene: TRBD2
J gene: TRBJ2-2
clone size: .
V gene: TRBV7-2
CDR3 length: 16

CDR3 protein: CASSPLPLSTDTQYF
CDR3 DNA: TGCGCCAGCAGTCCCCTCCCTTTAAGCACAGATACGCAGTATTTT
D gene: .
J gene: TRBJ2-3
clone size: .
V gene: TRBV28
CDR3 length: 15

CDR3 protein: CASSQESNRLFF
CDR3 DNA: TGCGCCAGCAGCCAAGAGAGCAATCGGCTGTTTTTT
D gene: .
J gene: TRBJ1-4
clone size: .
V gene: TRBV4-3
CDR3 length: 12

CDR3 protein: CSVQLSRDYEQYF
CDR3 DNA: TGCAGCGTTCAACTCTCCCGGGACTACGAGCAGTACTTC
D gene: .
J gene: TRBJ2-7
clone size: .
V gene: TRBV29-1
CDR3 length: 13

CDR3 protein: CASSLDRGGEKLFF
CDR3 DNA: TGCGCCAGCAGCCTGGACAGGGGAGGAGAAAAACTGTTTTTT
D gene: TRBD1
J gene: TRBJ1-4
clone size: .
V gene: TRBV10-1
CDR3 length: 14

CDR3 protein: CASSQDTSGGASEQYF
CDR3 DNA: TGCGCCAGCAGCCAAGATACTAGCGGGGGGGCTTCCGAGCAGTACTTC
D gene: TRBD2
J gene: TRBJ2-7
clone size: .
V gene: TRBV4-3
CDR3 length: 16

CDR3 protein: CASSARLAGGLAKNIQYF
CDR3 DNA: TGTGCCAGCAGCGCCCGACTAGCGGGGGGACTAGCCAAAAACATTCAGTACTTC
D gene: TRBD2
J gene: TRBJ2-4
clone size: .
V gene: TRBV13
CDR3 length: 18

CDR3 protein: CASSSFGRTFTGELFF
CDR3 DNA: TGCGCCAGCAGCTCCTTCGGGCGGACTTTCACCGGGGAGCTGTTTTTT
D gene: .
J gene: TRBJ2-2
clone size: few
V gene: TRBV5-1
CDR3 length: 16

CDR3 protein: CASSMGGAQPQHF
CDR3 DNA: TGTGCCAGTAGTATGGGAGGGGCTCAGCCCCAGCATTTT
D gene: .
J gene: TRBJ1-5
clone size: .
V gene: TRBV19
CDR3 length: 13

CDR3 protein: CASSAGGSTDTQYF
CDR3 DNA: TGTGCCAGCAGTGCGGGGGGTAGCACAGATACGCAGTATTTT
D gene: TRBD2
J gene: TRBJ2-3
clone size: .
V gene: TRBV27
CDR3 length: 14

CDR3 protein: CATSRDLADRWRYF
CDR3 DNA: TGTGCCACCAGCAGAGACCTTGCGGACAGGTGGAGGTATTTT
D gene: TRBD1
J gene: TRBJ2-3
clone size: .
V gene: TRBV15
CDR3 length: 14

CDR3 protein: CAWNLVYGYTF
CDR3 DNA: TGTGCCTGGAACTTAGTCTATGGCTACACCTTC
D gene: .
J gene: TRBJ1-2
clone size: .
V gene: TRBV30
CDR3 length: 11

CDR3 protein: CASNTGGSYNQPQHF
CDR3 DNA: TGTGCCAGCAATACAGGGGGCAGTTACAATCAGCCCCAGCATTTT
D gene: TRBD1
J gene: TRBJ1-5
clone size: .
V gene: TRBV28
CDR3 length: 15

CDR3 protein: CASSLRGRTINQPQHF
CDR3 DNA: TGTGCCAGCAGTTTAAGGGGGCGGACGATCAATCAGCCCCAGCATTTT
D gene: TRBD1
J gene: TRBJ1-5
clone size: .
V gene: TRBV28
CDR3 length: 16

CDR3 protein: CAISESQTGETQYF
CDR3 DNA: TGTGCCATCAGTGAGTCTCAGACAGGGGAGACCCAGTACTTC
D gene: TRBD1
J gene: TRBJ2-5
clone size: .
V gene: TRBV10-3
CDR3 length: 14

CDR3 protein: CASSQLLTSYEQYF
CDR3 DNA: TGCGCCAGCAGCCAATTACTTACCTCCTACGAGCAGTACTTC
D gene: .
J gene: TRBJ2-7
clone size: once
V gene: TRBV4-1
CDR3 length: 14

CDR3 protein: CASSFTGQYYGYTF
CDR3 DNA: TGTGCCAGCAGCTTTACGGGACAGTACTATGGCTACACCTTC
D gene: TRBD1
J gene: TRBJ1-2
clone size: .
V gene: TRBV7-9
CDR3 length: 14